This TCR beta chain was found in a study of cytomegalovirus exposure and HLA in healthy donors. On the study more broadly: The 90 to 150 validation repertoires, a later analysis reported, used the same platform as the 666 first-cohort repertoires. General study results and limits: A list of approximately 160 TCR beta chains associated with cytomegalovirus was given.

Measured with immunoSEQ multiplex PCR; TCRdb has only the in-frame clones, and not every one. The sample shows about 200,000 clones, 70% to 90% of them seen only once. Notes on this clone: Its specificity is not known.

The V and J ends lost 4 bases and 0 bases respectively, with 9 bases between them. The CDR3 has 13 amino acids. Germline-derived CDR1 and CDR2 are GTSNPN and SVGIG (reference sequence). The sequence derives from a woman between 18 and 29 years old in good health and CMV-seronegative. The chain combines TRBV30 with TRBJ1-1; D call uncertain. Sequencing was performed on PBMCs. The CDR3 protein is CAWKLYMNTEAFF. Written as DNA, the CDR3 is TGTGCCTGGAAGCTGTATATGAACACTGAAGCTTTCTTT.